One sample yielded the 18 T cell receptor beta chains listed below, sequenced in a study of metastatic and nonmetastatic thyroid tumors. There were no patients who had received any treatment before thyroid surgery. With MiXCR, TCRdb called clones anew from the PCR reads. Here the sample spans tens of thousands of clones, about 16% being singletons. The specimen was blood. The source is a female donor with papillary thyroid cancer or a benign thyroid nodule (not recorded which). Some clones in this sample may be carry-over from other donors' samples.

The chain is built from TRBV5-5 and TRBJ2-1; TRBD2 might be the D (6 bases). The CDR3 contains 16 residues. V shed 0 bases and J shed 9 bases, with 19 bases lying between them. The germline CDR1 and CDR2 sequences are SGHKS and YYEKEE (reference sequence). The CDR3 protein is CASSLVGGMAGSEQFF. CDR3 DNA sequence: TGTGCCAGCAGCTTGGTGGGCGGGATGGCGGGCAGTGAGCAGTTCTTC.

This chain joins TRBV20-1 and TRBJ1-5; D might be TRBD1 (6 bases). The CDR3 has 13 amino acids. The V gene's germline CDR1 is DFQATT and CDR2 SNEGSKA (reference sequence). V lost 6 bases and J 6 bases, leaving 15 bases between the germline ends. The CDR3 sequence is CSAKAGAAQPQHF. The DNA for the CDR3 is TGCAGTGCAAAGGCGGGGGCGGCTCAGCCCCAGCATTTT.

This clone was counted ten times or more. The CDR3 nucleotides are TGTGCCAGCAGTTACTCGGGAGGAGAGACCCAGTACTTC. It encodes CASSYSGGETQYF. The chain combines TRBV6-5 with TRBJ2-5; perhaps TRBD2 as D (6 bases). The CDR3 has 13 residues. Germline V gives CDR1 MNHEY, CDR2 SVGAGI. V lost 0 bases to trimming and J lost 4 bases, with 6 bases between them.

This rearrangement joins TRBV28 to TRBJ1-1; D is ambiguous. There are 13 residues in the CDR3. The V and J ends lost 0 bases and 6 bases respectively, with 8 bases between them. Looked up from germline, CDR1 is MDHEN and CDR2 is SYDVKM. Here the CDR3 reads CASSLWTRSEAFF. DNA for the CDR3: TGTGCCAGCAGTTTATGGACACGGTCTGAAGCTTTCTTT. The variable domain in full, with the rest retrieved from reference TRBV28 and TRBJ1-1, is DVKVTQSSRYLVKRTGEKVFLECVQDMDHENMFWYRQDPGLGLRLIYFSYDVKMKEKGDIPEGYSVSREKKERFSLILESASTNQTSMYLCASSLWTRSEAFFGQGTRLTVV.

This clone occurred many times. The CDR3 coding sequence is TGTGCCAGCAGTTCCCACGGTTCGGACAATGAGCAGTTCTTC. It specifies CASSSHGSDNEQFF. The genes are TRBV27 and TRBJ2-1, with D unclear. V was pared by 4 bases and J by 5 bases, with 12 bases between. The CDR3 extends over 14 amino acids. Germline-derived CDR1 and CDR2 are MNHEY and SMNVEV (reference sequence).

This clone was counted many times. The gene calls are TRBV10-1 and TRBJ2-4; the D call may be TRBD1 or TRBD2 (5 bases each). The CDR3 length is 13 residues. In germline, CDR1 is WNHNN, CDR2 SYGVQD (reference sequence). V lost 2 bases and J lost 9, with 11 bases in between. The CDR3 sequence: CASSETRGGIQYF. The CDR3 DNA sequence: TGCGCCAGCAGTGAGACTAGGGGCGGCATTCAGTACTTC.

This clone has at least ten counts. The rearrangement uses TRBV29-1 and TRBJ2-4, with D uncertain. CDR1 is SQVTM and CDR2 is ANQGSEA in the germline V gene. The germline V and J ends were trimmed by 7 bases and 10 bases, with 14 bases remaining between them. CDR3 length equals 11 residues. The chain's CDR3 is CSGLVPFIQYF. The DNA for the CDR3 is TGCAGCGGTCTTGTCCCCTTTATTCAGTACTTC.

In its sample, this clone was seen a few times. One end of the junction is discordant with germline, which a read error may explain. The chain uses TRBV6-2 or TRBV6-3 and TRBJ2-7; D call uncertain. The CDR3 runs to 16 residues. The V gene's germline CDR1 is MNHEY and CDR2 SVGEGT. CDR3 bases: TGTGCCAGCATTTACCGGTACAACTTGCGGAACTCCGAGCAGTACTTC. It encodes CASIYRYNLRNSEQYF.

This clone showed up many times. The chain uses TRBV6-6 and TRBJ2-7; D unresolved. CDR1 and CDR2 from the germline V gene are MNHNY and SVGAGI (reference sequence). Trimming shortened V by 0 bases and J by 3 bases, and 6 bases separated the two germline ends. This CDR3 is 13 amino acids long. The CDR3: CASSYSGSYEQYF. CDR3 in DNA: TGTGCCAGCAGTTACTCGGGTAGCTACGAGCAGTACTTC.

This clone was picked up many times. The rearrangement uses TRBV9 and TRBJ1-3; a weak D match, TRBD1 (6 bases). This CDR3 is 17 amino acids long. Germline V gene lookup returns CDR1 SGDLS and CDR2 YYNGEE. Trimming left V 0 bases short and J 0 bases short, with 13 bases between. The CDR3 reads CASSVGGGGHSGNTIYF. The CDR3 nucleotides read TGTGCCAGCAGCGTAGGGGGAGGGGGGCACTCTGGAAACACCATATATTTT. Supplemented by reference TRBV9 and TRBJ1-3, the full variable domain reads DSGVTQTPKHLITATGQRVTLRCSPRSGDLSVYWYQQSLDQGLQFLIQYYNGEERAKGNILERFSAQQFPDLHSELNLSSLELGDSALYFCASSVGGGGHSGNTIYFGEGSWLTVV.

This clone was detected many times. The V gene is TRBV19, the J gene TRBJ2-7, with 10 bases that match TRBD1. The CDR3 consists of 15 residues. The germline CDR1 and CDR2 sequences are LNHDA and SQIVND (reference sequence). V gave up 4 bases and J gave up 5 bases; unmatched junction bases: 8. The CDR3 nucleotides are TGTGCCAGTAGTAAAGTTCGGGACAGGGGCCACGAGCAGTACTTC. It encodes CASSKVRDRGHEQYF.

The table lists this clone with many counts. The chain links TRBV6-1 to TRBJ2-1; unclear D gene. This CDR3 spans 13 amino acids. Germline values: CDR1 MNHNS, CDR2 SASEGT. Trimming left V 6 bases short and J 4 bases short, with 10 bases between. In DNA, the CDR3 is TGTGCCAGCAGCGCTCAGGCGTACAATGAGCAGTTCTTC. Its protein is CASSAQAYNEQFF.

This clone was picked up many times. This may stem from a read error, because a much larger clone lies one nucleotide away. The chain joins TRBV20-1 to TRBJ2-7; the D gene is possibly TRBD2 (6 bases). The length of the CDR3 is 15 residues. Germline CDR1 reads DFQATT; CDR2 reads SNEGSKA (reference sequence). The CDR3 coding sequence is TGCAGTGCTAGAGATCATGGAGGGAGCGGCTACGGGCAGTACTTC. This encodes CSARDHGGSGYGQYF.

J is TRBJ1-4 and V is TRBV28; D is perhaps TRBD1 (6 bases). V was shortened by 1 base and J by 3 bases, with 15 bases between the two germline ends. The CDR3 is 17 amino acids. CDR1 and CDR2 from the germline V gene are MDHEN and SYDVKM. DNA of the CDR3: TGTGCCAGCAGTTTATCTCGGGGGGCCTCTTCTAATGAAAAACTGTTTTTT. Translated, it gives CASSLSRGASSNEKLFF.

In this sample, this clone turned up many times. The V and J genes are TRBV30 and TRBJ1-1; possible D gene TRBD1, 5 bases. The V end was cut by 2 bases, the J end by 4 bases, with 17 bases between. The V gene's germline CDR1 is GTSNPN and CDR2 SVGIG (reference sequence). The CDR3 totals 15 residues. This CDR3 is CAWSPVRGRSTEAFF. Here the CDR3 DNA reads TGTGCCTGGAGTCCTGTAAGGGGTCGGAGCACTGAAGCTTTCTTT.

Comments on this clone: One end of the junction varies from germline; a read error may be responsible. The genes are TRBV28 and TRBJ2-6, with D maybe TRBD2 (7 bases). The germline V gene has CDR1 MDHEN and CDR2 SYDVKM. The CDR3 runs to 19 residues. The CDR3 bases are TGTGCTATCAGTCTTGCCCCGGGCAGGGGAGGGTCTGGGCCCAACGTCCTGACTTTC. This codes for CAISLAPGRGGSGPNVLTF.

This clone was counted ten times or more. Just one base apart from a much larger clone, this may be a read error. This CDR3 fails to terminate in the conserved phenylalanine or tryptophan, so it likely reflects a read error. The V gene is TRBV18, the J gene TRBJ2-7, with TRBD2 as a possible D gene (6 bases). Germline V lookup: CDR1 KGHSH, CDR2 LQKENI. This CDR3 is built from 13 residues. The V and J ends lost 6 bases and 4 bases respectively, with 13 bases between them. The CDR3 loop reads CASSSGSGYEQYL. CDR3 bases: TGTGCCAGCTCTAGCGGTAGTGGGTACGAGCAGTACCTC.

This CDR3 reads CASSLAGDEQYF. CDR3 DNA: TGCGCCAGCAGCTTGGCCGGCGACGAGCAGTACTTC. The V and J genes are TRBV5-1 and TRBJ2-7; D is unresolved. The V gene lost 0 bases and the J gene lost 5 bases, with 6 bases spanning the gap. Germline V lookup: CDR1 SGHRS, CDR2 YFSETQ. CDR3 length: 12 residues. Based on the CDR3 plus reference TRBV5-1 and TRBJ2-7, the full variable domain is KAGVTQTPRYLIKTRGQQVTLSCSPISGHRSVSWYQQTPGQGLQFLFEYFSETQRNKGNFPGRFSGRQFSNSRSEMNVSTLELGDSALYLCASSLAGDEQYFGPGTRLTVT.